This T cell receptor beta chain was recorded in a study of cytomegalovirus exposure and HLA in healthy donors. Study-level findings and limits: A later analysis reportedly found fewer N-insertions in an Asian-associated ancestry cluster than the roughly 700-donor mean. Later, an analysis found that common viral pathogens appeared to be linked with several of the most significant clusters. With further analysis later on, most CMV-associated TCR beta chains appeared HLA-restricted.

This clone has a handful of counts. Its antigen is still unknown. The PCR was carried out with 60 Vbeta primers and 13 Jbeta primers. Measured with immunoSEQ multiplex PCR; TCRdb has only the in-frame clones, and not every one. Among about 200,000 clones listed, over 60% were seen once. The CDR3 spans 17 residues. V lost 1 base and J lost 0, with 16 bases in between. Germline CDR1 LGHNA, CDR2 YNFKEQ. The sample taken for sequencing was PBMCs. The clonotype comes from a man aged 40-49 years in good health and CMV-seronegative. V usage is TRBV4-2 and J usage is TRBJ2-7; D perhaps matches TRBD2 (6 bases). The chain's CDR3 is CASSQGDSGSFSYEQYF. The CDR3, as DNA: TGTGCCAGCAGCCAAGGAGACAGCGGGTCTTTCTCCTACGAGCAGTACTTC.